Listed below are T cell receptor beta chains from one sample, sequenced in a study of sequential checkpoint blockade in melanoma. The method was immunoSEQ multiplex PCR; TCRdb's version includes in-frame clones alone and lacks a portion of them. The table lists around 18,000 clones, approximately 58% of them singletons. The source was CD8+ T cells sorted from blood (inferred from file names), collected from a patient given nivolumab and ipilimumab in sequence. Receptors were obtained from a human donor with melanoma. Each CDR3 is given with its conserved first and last residue. D genes are given only for firm matches. Size is stated for part of the rows, as once, few or many counts, or as a class when the clone is expanded.

size,J,D,V,DNA,CDR3
few,TRBJ2-1,TRBD2,TRBV6-1,TGTGCCAGCAGTGGTCCGCTCGCGGGAGAGTACAATGAGCAGTTCTTC,CASSGPLAGEYNEQFF
NA,TRBJ1-2,TRBD1,TRBV11-2,TGTGCCAGCAGCTTATGGGCACAGGGGGCAGGCTACACCTTC,CASSLWAQGAGYTF
NA,TRBJ2-4,NA,TRBV6-1,TGTGCCAGCAGTGAAGAGGGGTGGGTGAACATTCAGTACTTC,CASSEEGWVNIQYF
NA,TRBJ2-3,TRBD2,TRBV11-2,TGTGCCAGCAGCAGAGGGCCTGGAACGGGACTAACAGATACGCAGTATTTT,CASSRGPGTGLTDTQYF
NA,TRBJ1-1,TRBD1,TRBV5-8,TGTGCCAGCAGCTACTGGCCGGGACAGATGAACACTGAAGCTTTCTTT,CASSYWPGQMNTEAFF
NA,TRBJ2-7,NA,TRBV5-4,TGTGCCAGCAGCTACACACAGGGAAGCGAGCAGTACTTC,CASSYTQGSEQYF
once,TRBJ2-7,NA,TRBV6-6,TGTGCCAGCAGTTACTCTCCAGGGGCCTACGAGCAGTACTTC,CASSYSPGAYEQYF
few,TRBJ2-1,NA,TRBV20-1,TGCAGTGCTAGACTTAGCGCGGAGCAGTTCTTC,CSARLSAEQFF
NA,TRBJ1-2,TRBD1,TRBV5-6,TGTGCCAGCAGCCCGGGACAGGGGGCGTATGGCTACACCTTC,CASSPGQGAYGYTF
few,TRBJ2-3,NA,TRBV30,TGTGCCTGGAGTGCTATTATCTCAGATACGCAGTATTTT,CAWSAIISDTQYF
NA,TRBJ1-1,NA,TRBV5-4,TGTGCCAGCAGCTTAGTTTCCGGGACTAGAAGAATTTACACTGAAGCTTTCTTT,CASSLVSGTRRIYTEAFF
NA,TRBJ2-7,NA,TRBV7-9,TGTGCCAGCCAGGGGTCGAATTACGAGCAGTACTTC,CASQGSNYEQYF
NA,TRBJ1-2,NA,TRBV5-4,TGTGCCAGCAGCTTGGATGGAGATGGCTACACCTTC,CASSLDGDGYTF
NA,TRBJ1-3,NA,TRBV18,TGTGCCAGCTCACCGGACTCCGGAAACACCATATATTTT,CASSPDSGNTIYF
NA,TRBJ1-1,NA,TRBV9,TGTGCCAGCAGCGCAACAGGGATGGGGACTGAAGCTTTCTTT,CASSATGMGTEAFF
NA,TRBJ1-2,TRBD1,TRBV4-2,TGTGCCAGCAGCCAGGGACAGTTTACGGTCCGTGGCTACACCTTC,CASSQGQFTVRGYTF
NA,TRBJ2-2,NA,TRBV5-8,TGTGCCAGCAGCTACACAGCGAACACCGGGGAGCTGTTTTTT,CASSYTANTGELFF
NA,TRBJ2-2,TRBD1,TRBV9,TGTGCCAGCAGCAGGACAGGGGAGACCGGGGAGCTGTTTTTT,CASSRTGETGELFF
once,TRBJ2-3,TRBD1,TRBV7-9,TGTGCCAGCACGCACAGGGGTTTCACAGATACGCAGTATTTT,CASTHRGFTDTQYF
medium-sized,TRBJ1-6,TRBD1,TRBV27,TGTGCCAGCAGTTTGACAGGGGTTGCCTCACCCCTCCACTTT,CASSLTGVASPLHF
few,TRBJ2-3,TRBD2,TRBV6-1,TGTGCCAGCAGTGACACTACCGGGACTAGCGGTTTACAGGGAGATACGCAGTATTTT,CASSDTTGTSGLQGDTQYF
NA,TRBJ1-2,NA,TRBV11-2,TGTGCCAGCAGTTCGGACATGACTAACTATGGCTACACCTTC,CASSSDMTNYGYTF
few,TRBJ2-7,TRBD2,TRBV7-8,TGTGCCAGCAGCCCGGGGCTAGCGGAAACCTACGAGCAGTACTTC,CASSPGLAETYEQYF
NA,TRBJ2-1,NA,TRBV27,TGTGCCAGCAGTTTAGAAGGTCCCCTGGGTAGCGTAAACAATGAGCAGTTCTTC,CASSLEGPLGSVNNEQFF
NA,TRBJ2-5,TRBD2,TRBV5-1,TGCGCCAGCAGCCAAGGGACTAACCAAGAGACCCAGTACTTC,CASSQGTNQETQYF
NA,TRBJ2-5,TRBD1,TRBV7-9,TGTGCCAGCAGCTCCGGGACAGGGACCCAAGAGACCCAGTACTTC,CASSSGTGTQETQYF
NA,TRBJ2-3,TRBD2,TRBV27,TGTGCCAGCAGTTATCTAGGCGGGGGGGCCACAGATACGCAGTATTTT,CASSYLGGGATDTQYF
few,TRBJ2-1,NA,TRBV30,TGTGCCTGGCTGTCTCTAGACAATGAGCAGTTCTTC,CAWLSLDNEQFF
NA,TRBJ1-5,NA,TRBV28,TGTGCCAGCAGTTTATTCGGCAATCAGCCCCAGCATTTT,CASSLFGNQPQHF
NA,TRBJ2-7,NA,TRBV19,TGTGCCAGTAGTATTGGGGTCCTAGCTGCTTACGAGCAGTACTTC,CASSIGVLAAYEQYF
NA,TRBJ1-1,NA,TRBV7-9,TGTGCCAGCAGCCATGGGGCTGGGGGCGTCTGGGAAGCTTTCTTT,CASSHGAGGVWEAFF
NA,TRBJ2-7,NA,TRBV29-1,TGCAGCGTTGAATCGGCAACCCGTAGCCTATTCTACGAGCAGTACTTC,CSVESATRSLFYEQYF
NA,TRBJ2-7,NA,TRBV5-1,TGCGCCAGCAGCTTGGTCCGGCAGGGGAGCAACGAGCAGTACTTC,CASSLVRQGSNEQYF
few,TRBJ2-2,TRBD2,TRBV30,TGTGCCTCGCCTAAGCGGGACCACACCGGGGAGCTGTTTTTT,CASPKRDHTGELFF
NA,TRBJ2-7,NA,TRBV6-5,TGTGCCAGCAGTTATGAGTCAGGGCCAGGGGTCGAGCAGTACTTC,CASSYESGPGVEQYF
NA,TRBJ2-3,TRBD2,TRBV9,TGTGCCAGCAGCGTGACTAGCGGTAGCACAGATACGCAGTATTTT,CASSVTSGSTDTQYF
NA,TRBJ1-2,NA,TRBV2,TGTGCCAGCTTCTCCCGGGATCCTCTTGGAGGCTACACCTTC,CASFSRDPLGGYTF
NA,TRBJ2-1,TRBD2,TRBV7-3,TGTGCCAGCAGCCTATTAGCGGGAAGCTCCTACAATGAGCAGTTCTTC,CASSLLAGSSYNEQFF
once,TRBJ2-7,NA,TRBV27,TGTGCCAGCAGTTTAGCGGCCCGAGGGTACGAGCAGTACTTC,CASSLAARGYEQYF
few,TRBJ1-3,TRBD1,TRBV11-2,TGTGCCAGCAGCTTGAGAGGACAGGTGTATGGAAACACCATATATTTT,CASSLRGQVYGNTIYF
NA,TRBJ2-7,TRBD1,TRBV28,TGTGCCAGCAGTTTGACCGGGACAGGGGTCTACGAGCAGTACTTC,CASSLTGTGVYEQYF
NA,TRBJ2-7,TRBD2,TRBV27,TGTGCCAGCAGTTTATCTCGGACTAGCAATTACGAGCAGTACTTC,CASSLSRTSNYEQYF
medium-sized,TRBJ1-1,NA,TRBV10-2,TGCGCCAGCAGTGAGGGCAGGAACACTGAAGCTTTCTTT,CASSEGRNTEAFF
NA,TRBJ1-1,NA,TRBV30,TGTGCCTGGGAAGGGGTATACACTGAAGCTTTCTTT,CAWEGVYTEAFF
NA,TRBJ2-7,TRBD2,TRBV13,TGTGCCAGCAGCTTAGGAGCGGGGGGGCCTTACGAGCAGTACTTC,CASSLGAGGPYEQYF
NA,TRBJ2-1,TRBD2,TRBV6-5,TGTGCCAGCAGTTACGAACCGGGAGGGGGTGTCGGTGAGCAGTTCTTC,CASSYEPGGGVGEQFF
few,TRBJ1-3,TRBD1,TRBV29-1,TGCAGCGTAACCTTTACAGGGGCTTTTGGAAACACCATATATTTT,CSVTFTGAFGNTIYF
NA,TRBJ1-1,NA,TRBV11-2,TGTGCCAGCAGCCCCTCAGGATACACTGAAGCTTTCTTT,CASSPSGYTEAFF
few,TRBJ1-1,TRBD1,TRBV6-6,TGTGCCAGCAGTTACTCCTGGGACAGTGAAGCTTTCTTT,CASSYSWDSEAFF
few,TRBJ1-1,NA,TRBV19,TGTGCCAGTAGTATAGACTTGAACACTGAAGCTTTCTTT,CASSIDLNTEAFF
NA,TRBJ2-3,TRBD2,TRBV5-1,TGCGCCAGCAGTGAAGCCCTAGCGGGGGGGCCCACAGATACGCAGTATTTT,CASSEALAGGPTDTQYF
NA,TRBJ2-2,NA,TRBV7-9,TGTGCCAGCAGCTCTAAGACAGGAGCGAACACCGGGGAGCTGTTTTTT,CASSSKTGANTGELFF
few,TRBJ2-7,NA,TRBV7-2,TGTGCCAGCAGCTTAGGGCACAGCTCCTACGAGCAGTACTTC,CASSLGHSSYEQYF
NA,TRBJ1-5,NA,TRBV6-1,TGTGCCAGCAGGCCATTAACAGGCAGCAATCAGCCCCAGCATTTT,CASRPLTGSNQPQHF
NA,TRBJ2-7,NA,TRBV6-1,TGTGCCAGCAGTGAGCGGCAGTTCGAGCAGTACTTC,CASSERQFEQYF
few,TRBJ1-4,NA,TRBV5-4,TGTGCCAGCAGCGGTAGGGGTCCGGGTAATGAAAAACTGTTTTTT,CASSGRGPGNEKLFF
NA,TRBJ1-4,NA,TRBV2,TGTGCCAGCAGTGAATGGGGAGGTAATGAAAAACTGTTTTTT,CASSEWGGNEKLFF
NA,TRBJ1-4,NA,TRBV2,TGTGCCAGCAGTGAAGCCCCCTTTACGGGTGAAAAACTGTTTTTT,CASSEAPFTGEKLFF
few,TRBJ1-2,TRBD1,TRBV5-1,TGCGCCAGCAGCTTGGCGGGACAGTACTACACCTTC,CASSLAGQYYTF